This section outlines one T cell receptor beta chain sequence together with its context. What it recognizes is unknown. This sample stems from a study of a mutant IDH1 vaccine in newly diagnosed glioma. The wider study: Scheduled for weeks 1, 3, 5, 7, 11, 15, 19 and 23, eight vaccinations were given to patients. Patients were started on vaccination 4-6 weeks after radiotherapy alone, or with temozolomide cycles.

From germline, CDR1 is SQVTM and CDR2 ANQGSEA. V lost 3 bases to trimming and J lost 5 bases, with 4 bases between them. The CDR3 is made up of 11 amino acids. Time point denoted: week 5, during vaccination. A 20-mer mutant IDH1 peptide at 300 ug was injected subcutaneously with topical imiquimod. Using immunoSEQ multiplex PCR, the repertoire was profiled, and TCRdb retains in-frame clones only, with some absent. This repertoire shows under 30,000 clones, roughly 77% found once; its top ten account for about 9.4%. The chain recombines TRBV29-1 with TRBJ2-2; D gene unclear. The sequencing used PBMCs, collected from a glioma patient whose treatment included an IDH1 peptide vaccine. This clonotype originated in a man aged 35 to 55 with glioma. The CDR3 DNA is TGCAGCGTTGATCGGACCGGGGAGCTGTTTTTT. Translated, it gives CSVDRTGELFF.